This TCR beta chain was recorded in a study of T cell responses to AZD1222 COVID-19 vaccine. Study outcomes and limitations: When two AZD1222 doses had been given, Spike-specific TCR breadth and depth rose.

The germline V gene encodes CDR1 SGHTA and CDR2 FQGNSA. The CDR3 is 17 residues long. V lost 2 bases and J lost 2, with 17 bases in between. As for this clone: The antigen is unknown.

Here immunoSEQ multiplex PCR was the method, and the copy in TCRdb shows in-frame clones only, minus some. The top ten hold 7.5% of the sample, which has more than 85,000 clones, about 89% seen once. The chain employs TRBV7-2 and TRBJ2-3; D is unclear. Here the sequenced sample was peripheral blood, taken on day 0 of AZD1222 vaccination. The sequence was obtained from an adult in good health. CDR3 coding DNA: TGTGCCAGCAGCTTACTGCGCGACACCAGAAACACAGATACGCAGTATTTT. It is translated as CASSLLRDTRNTDTQYF.